This T cell receptor (beta chain) stems from a study of OX40 agonist ivuxolimab in advanced cancers. Study-level findings and limits: In general, CD8+ T cells held more expanded clones than CD4+ did, on average.

Patients were ineligible given autoimmune disease history or systemic immunosuppression. TCRdb's copy holds only in-frame clones and misses some; the assay was immunoSEQ multiplex PCR. The sample records about 28,000 clones, around 80% being singletons. Remarks on this clone: Its antigen is currently unknown.

This CDR3 spans 14 amino acids. Per germline, CDR1 MDHEN and CDR2 SYDVKM. The germline V and J ends were trimmed by 5 bases and 3 bases, with 14 bases remaining between them. The material sequenced was CD4+ or CD8+ T cells sorted from blood, taken in a trial of the OX40 agonist ivuxolimab. This TCR derives from an adult with an advanced solid tumor such as melanoma, head and neck, liver or kidney cancer. This chain joins TRBV28 and TRBJ2-7; TRBD1 might be the D (7 bases). This chain's CDR3 is CASSPTGRFYEQYF. CDR3 DNA: TGTGCCAGCAGTCCGACAGGGAGGTTCTACGAGCAGTACTTC.